One and the same sample provided the 15 T cell receptor beta chains below, sequenced in a study of blood T cell repertoires in COVID-19. Method: immunoSEQ multiplex PCR; TCRdb's copy keeps in-frame clones and lacks some. The sample has about 130,000 clones, almost 70% seen once; the top ten hold 1.5% to 2%. Sequencing input: peripheral blood. These receptors originate from a woman aged 70-85 years with acute or convalescent COVID-19.

The V call is TRBV10-1, the J call TRBJ1-4; 8 bases line up with TRBD1. This CDR3 is built from 14 residues. V dropped 5 bases and J dropped 7; count of bases not matched to a gene: 6. Germline V lookup: CDR1 WNHNN, CDR2 SYGVQD (reference sequence). The DNA for the CDR3 is TGCGCCAGCAGTTCAGGGGGCCAGGGTGAAAAACTGTTTTTT. This codes for CASSSGGQGEKLFF.

The chain joins TRBV19 to TRBJ1-1; TRBD1 matches at 8 bases. With 7 bases clipped from V and 6 bases from J, the junction kept 13 bases outside the gene matches. Germline V gene sequence: CDR1 LNHDA, CDR2 SQIVND (reference sequence). The length of the CDR3 is 15 residues. The CDR3 loop reads CASTPPGQGRSEAFF. The CDR3, as DNA: TGTGCCAGTACCCCCCCAGGACAGGGTCGGTCTGAAGCTTTCTTT.

This clone was counted a few times. The genes are TRBV10-3 and TRBJ2-5; D remains unclear. The V and J ends lost 4 bases and 5 bases respectively, with 11 bases between them. The CDR3 has 13 residues. In germline, CDR1 is ENHRY, CDR2 SYGVKD. The CDR3 DNA follows: TGTGCCATCAGTGGATTTGTCGGGGAGACCCAGTACTTC. Translated: CAISGFVGETQYF.

The V and J genes are TRBV30 and TRBJ1-2, with TRBD1 matching 7 bases. V lost 1 base and J lost 3; bases outside the gene matches: 2. Germline V gene data show CDR1 as GTSNPN and CDR2 as SVGIG (reference sequence). The CDR3 has 13 residues. CDR3 sequence: CAWSATGDYGYTF. CDR3 nucleotides: TGTGCCTGGAGTGCCACAGGGGACTATGGCTACACCTTC.

This clone was picked up a small number of times. The chain uses TRBV28 and TRBJ1-1, with D possibly TRBD1 on 6 matching bases. This CDR3 region has 15 residues. The ends were cut back, 2 bases at V and 0 bases at J, with 10 bases in the middle. Germline V gene lookup returns CDR1 MDHEN and CDR2 SYDVKM. CDR3 protein: CASSLTGFMNTEAFF. DNA of the CDR3: TGTGCCAGCAGTTTAACAGGGTTTATGAACACTGAAGCTTTCTTT.

The V and J genes are TRBV7-2 and TRBJ2-7, with D possibly matching TRBD2 (6 bases). V gave up 1 base and J gave up 4 bases, with 8 bases separating them. Germline loops: CDR1 SGHTA, CDR2 FQGNSA. The CDR3 contains 13 residues. The CDR3 DNA follows: TGTGCCAGCAGCTTAGAGGAGGGGTACGAGCAGTACTTC. It yields the protein CASSLEEGYEQYF. The whole variable domain, filled in from reference TRBV7-2 and TRBJ2-7, reads GAGVSQSPSNKVTEKGKDVELRCDPISGHTALYWYRQSLGQGLEFLIYFQGNSAPDKSGLPSDRFSAERTGGSVSTLTIQRTQQEDSAVYLCASSLEEGYEQYFGPGTRLTVT.

The rearrangement joins TRBV6-5 to TRBJ2-2; 8 bases are a match to TRBD1. The CDR3 is 15 amino acids. Trimming at V came to 6 bases and at J to 1 base, leaving 4 bases not matched to a gene. The germline CDR1 and CDR2 sequences are MNHEY and SVGAGI. The CDR3 spells CASRAGTGNTGELFF. The CDR3 bases are TGTGCCAGCAGAGCCGGGACAGGGAACACCGGGGAGCTGTTTTTT.

The chain couples TRBV27 to TRBJ2-1; 9 bases align to TRBD2. V dropped 4 bases and J dropped 11; count of bases not matched to a gene: 12. The CDR3 extends over 15 amino acids. Per the germline V gene, CDR1 is MNHEY and CDR2 is SMNVEV (reference sequence). This CDR3 is CASSSYIAGATKQFF. In DNA form, the CDR3 reads TGTGCCAGCAGTTCCTATATAGCGGGGGCAACCAAGCAGTTCTTC.

The gene calls are TRBV28 and TRBJ2-1; 16 nucleotides line up with TRBD2. The length of the CDR3 is 14 residues. V lost 3 bases to trimming and J lost 16 bases; unmatched junction nucleotides: 6. CDR1 MDHEN and CDR2 SYDVKM come from the germline V gene. The CDR3 reads CASSFPGLAGGPFF. The CDR3 DNA reads TGTGCCAGCAGTTTTCCGGGACTAGCGGGAGGGCCCTTCTTC.

The J gene is TRBJ1-5, the V gene TRBV19; 7 bases fit TRBD1. The germline gives CDR1 LNHDA, CDR2 SQIVND (reference sequence). V lost 5 bases and J lost 4; bases outside the gene matches: 8. CDR3 length: 15 amino acids. CDR3 loop: CASSPAVRGNQPQHF. The DNA of the CDR3 is TGTGCCAGTAGTCCGGCGGTCAGGGGGAATCAGCCCCAGCATTTT. The full variable domain, its missing parts supplied by reference TRBV19 and TRBJ1-5, is DGGITQSPKYLFRKEGQNVTLSCEQNLNHDAMYWYRQDPGQGLRLIYYSQIVNDFQKGDIAEGYSVSREKKESFPLTVTSAQKNPTAFYLCASSPAVRGNQPQHFGDGTRLSIL.

This clone was counted once. This chain uses TRBV19 with TRBJ2-1; D may be TRBD1 (8 bases). The V end was cut by 5 bases, the J end by 7 bases, with 15 bases between. CDR1 and CDR2 from the germline V gene are LNHDA and SQIVND (reference sequence). The CDR3 extends over 14 amino acids. CDR3 sequence: CASSSSQGGNEQFF. CDR3 DNA: TGTGCCAGTAGTTCCTCACAGGGGGGGAATGAGCAGTTCTTC.

The V and J genes are TRBV5-6 and TRBJ2-7; a weak D match, TRBD2 (6 bases). Per the germline V gene, CDR1 is SGHDT and CDR2 is YYEEEE. The CDR3 consists of 14 residues. With 2 bases removed from V and 3 bases from J, the gap between germline ends came to 12 bases. CDR3 region: CASSFYDGSYEQYF. In DNA form, the CDR3 reads TGTGCCAGCAGCTTTTACGACGGGAGCTACGAGCAGTACTTC.

V is TRBV10-2 and J is TRBJ1-1; D call uncertain. CDR3 length: 15 amino acids. The V gene lost 3 bases and the J gene lost 6 bases, with 17 bases spanning the gap. CDR1 is WSHSY, CDR2 SAAADI, per germline. CDR3 DNA sequence: TGCGCCAGCAGTGATGAGTTTCTCGGTCGCCCTGAAGCTTTCTTT. Residues: CASSDEFLGRPEAFF.

The chain links TRBV27 to TRBJ1-2; 7 nucleotides align to TRBD1. The V gene end was trimmed by 4 bases and the J gene end by 2 bases; junction bases not matched to a gene: 1. The length of the CDR3 is 13 residues. Germline lookup yields CDR1 MNHEY and CDR2 SMNVEV (reference sequence). The CDR3, as DNA: TGTGCCAGCAGTTCACAGGGGAACTATGGCTACACCTTC. This sequence encodes CASSSQGNYGYTF.

V and J are TRBV15 and TRBJ1-6; no reliable D call. The germline V and J ends were trimmed by 2 bases and 5 bases, with 13 bases remaining between them. Germline V gene lookup returns CDR1 LNHNV and CDR2 YYDKDF (reference sequence). CDR3 length: 16 residues. CDR3 region: CATSRNGVRHNSPLHF. DNA for the CDR3: TGTGCCACCAGCAGAAACGGGGTCAGGCATAATTCACCCCTCCACTTT.